This paragraph reports one T cell receptor beta chain. The CDR3 extends over 13 amino acids. Between the trimmed V and J ends, which lost 0 bases and 2 bases, there was a span of 7 bases. Germline values: CDR1 GTSNPN, CDR2 SVGIG (reference sequence). TCRdb keeps only in-frame clones here, not all; method: immunoSEQ multiplex PCR. The sample lists around 400,000 clones, approximately 89% seen once, with roughly a tenth in the top ten. The sample comes from a study of blood T cell repertoires in COVID-19. Study-wide background: Sites in the United States, Italy and Spain provided acute and convalescent COVID-19 samples. PBMCs, B-cell-depleted T cells, or T cells provided the cDNA or gDNA that made up the material.

Enrolled during active infection, Seattle patients were then followed longitudinally. The clonotype was recovered from a woman in her twenties or thirties with COVID-19, enrolled during active disease. The sample taken for sequencing was peripheral blood. The rearrangement uses TRBV30 and TRBJ2-5; D uncertain. CDR3 residues: CAWSVLQQETQYF. The CDR3 region has the DNA TGTGCCTGGAGTGTCCTCCAGCAAGAGACCCAGTACTTC.